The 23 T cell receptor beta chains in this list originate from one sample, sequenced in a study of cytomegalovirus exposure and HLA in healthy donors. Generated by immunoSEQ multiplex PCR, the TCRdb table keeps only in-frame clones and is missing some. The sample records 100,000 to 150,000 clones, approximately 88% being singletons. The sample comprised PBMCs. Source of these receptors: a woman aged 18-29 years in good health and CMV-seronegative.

In DNA form, the CDR3 reads TGTGCCAGCTCACCGAAAGATCCGGGACTAGCGGGAGGGCGAGGCTACAATGAGCAGTTCTTC. It translates to CASSPKDPGLAGGRGYNEQFF. The rearrangement joins TRBV18 to TRBJ2-1; 16 positions match TRBD2. Trimming removed 3 bases from V and 3 bases from J; junction bases left unmatched: 14. The CDR3 sequence is 21 residues long. Germline V gene data show CDR1 as KGHSH and CDR2 as LQKENI.

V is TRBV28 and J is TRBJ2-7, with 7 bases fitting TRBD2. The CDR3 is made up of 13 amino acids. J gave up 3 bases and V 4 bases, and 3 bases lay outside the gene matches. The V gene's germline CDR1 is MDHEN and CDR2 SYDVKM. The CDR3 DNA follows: TGTGCCAGCAGTTGGGAGGGTATCTACGAGCAGTACTTC. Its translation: CASSWEGIYEQYF.

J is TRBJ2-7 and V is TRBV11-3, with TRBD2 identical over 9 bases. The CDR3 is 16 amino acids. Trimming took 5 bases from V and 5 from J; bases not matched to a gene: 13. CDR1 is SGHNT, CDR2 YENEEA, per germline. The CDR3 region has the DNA TGTGCCAGCAGCCCCCTCCAGGCGGGAGGGCGCCACGAGCAGTACTTC. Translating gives CASSPLQAGGRHEQYF.

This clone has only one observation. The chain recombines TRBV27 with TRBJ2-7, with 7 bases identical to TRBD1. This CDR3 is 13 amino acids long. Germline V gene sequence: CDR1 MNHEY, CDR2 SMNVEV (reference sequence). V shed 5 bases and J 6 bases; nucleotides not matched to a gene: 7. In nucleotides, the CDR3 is TGTGCCAGCAGTCTGACAGGGCCCCGCGAGCAGTACTTC. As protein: CASSLTGPREQYF.

CDR3 bases: TGTGCCAGCAGCTTCCTACAGGGTTCCTACAATGAGCAGTTCTTC. Translation: CASSFLQGSYNEQFF. The V gene is TRBV11-1, the J gene TRBJ2-1; D is perhaps TRBD1 (6 bases). The germline gives CDR1 SGHAT, CDR2 FQDESV (reference sequence). V shed 3 bases and J shed 1 base, with 10 bases lying between them. This CDR3 is built from 15 residues.

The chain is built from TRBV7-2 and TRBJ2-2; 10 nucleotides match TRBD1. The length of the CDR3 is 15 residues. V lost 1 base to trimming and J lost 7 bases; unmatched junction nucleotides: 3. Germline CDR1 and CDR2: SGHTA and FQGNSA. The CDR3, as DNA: TGTGCCAGCAGCTTAGGGACAGGGGGGGACGGGGAGCTGTTTTTT. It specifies CASSLGTGGDGELFF.

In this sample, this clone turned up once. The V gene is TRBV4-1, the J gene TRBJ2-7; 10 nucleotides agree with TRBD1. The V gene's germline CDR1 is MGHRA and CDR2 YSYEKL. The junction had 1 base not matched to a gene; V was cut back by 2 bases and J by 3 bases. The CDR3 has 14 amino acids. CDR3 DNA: TGCGCCAGCAGCCAACGGACAGGGGGCTACGAGCAGTACTTC. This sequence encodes CASSQRTGGYEQYF.

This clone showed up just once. In nucleotides, the CDR3 is TGTGCCATCAGCGGGACAGGGGGCAGGGACACTGAAGCTTTCTTT. Its translation is CAISGTGGRDTEAFF. This chain links TRBV10-3 with TRBJ1-1, with 12 bases aligning to TRBD1. The germline CDR1 and CDR2 sequences are ENHRY and SYGVKD. The CDR3 runs to 15 residues. Trimming removed 6 bases from V and 3 bases from J; junction bases left unmatched: 5.

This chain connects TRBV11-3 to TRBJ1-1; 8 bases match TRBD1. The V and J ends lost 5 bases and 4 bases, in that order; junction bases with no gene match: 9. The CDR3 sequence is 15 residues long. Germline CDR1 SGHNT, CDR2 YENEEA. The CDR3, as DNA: TGTGCCAGCAGCACTACAGGGGGGACGGCCACTGAAGCTTTCTTT. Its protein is CASSTTGGTATEAFF.

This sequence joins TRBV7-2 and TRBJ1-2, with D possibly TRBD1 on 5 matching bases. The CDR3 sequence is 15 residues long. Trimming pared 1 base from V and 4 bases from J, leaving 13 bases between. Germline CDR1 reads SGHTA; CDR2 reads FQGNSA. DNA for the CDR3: TGTGCCAGCAGCTTAGGTTGGCGGCAGGGCTATGGCTACACCTTC. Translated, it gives CASSLGWRQGYGYTF. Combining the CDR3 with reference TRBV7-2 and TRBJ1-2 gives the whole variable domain GAGVSQSPSNKVTEKGKDVELRCDPISGHTALYWYRQSLGQGLEFLIYFQGNSAPDKSGLPSDRFSAERTGGSVSTLTIQRTQQEDSAVYLCASSLGWRQGYGYTFGSGTRLTVV.

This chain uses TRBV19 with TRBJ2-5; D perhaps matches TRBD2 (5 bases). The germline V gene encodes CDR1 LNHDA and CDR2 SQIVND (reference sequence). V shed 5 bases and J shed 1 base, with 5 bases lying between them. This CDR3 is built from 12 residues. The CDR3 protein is CASSGGQETQYF. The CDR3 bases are TGTGCCAGTAGTGGAGGCCAAGAGACCCAGTACTTC.

The CDR3 nucleotides read TGTGCCAGCAGCTACGGACAGGGAAGGGAGCAGTACTTC. It is translated as CASSYGQGREQYF. The chain uses TRBV2 and TRBJ2-7, with TRBD1 identical over 8 bases. The CDR3 totals 13 residues. Trimming took 6 bases from V and 7 from J; bases not matched to a gene: 8. The germline V gene encodes CDR1 SNHLY and CDR2 FYNNEI.

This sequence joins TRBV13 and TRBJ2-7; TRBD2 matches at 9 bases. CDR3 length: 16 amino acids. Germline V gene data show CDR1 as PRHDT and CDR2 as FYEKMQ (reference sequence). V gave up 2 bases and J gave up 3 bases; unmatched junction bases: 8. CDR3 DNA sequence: TGTGCCAGCAGCTTAAGGAGACTAGCGGAGAGCTACGAGCAGTACTTC. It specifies CASSLRRLAESYEQYF.

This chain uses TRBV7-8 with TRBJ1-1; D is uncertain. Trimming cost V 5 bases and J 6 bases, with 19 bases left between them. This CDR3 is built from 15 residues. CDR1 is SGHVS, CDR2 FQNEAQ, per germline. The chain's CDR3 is CASSPRIGFKAEAFF. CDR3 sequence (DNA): TGTGCCAGCAGCCCTAGAATAGGTTTTAAGGCTGAAGCTTTCTTT.

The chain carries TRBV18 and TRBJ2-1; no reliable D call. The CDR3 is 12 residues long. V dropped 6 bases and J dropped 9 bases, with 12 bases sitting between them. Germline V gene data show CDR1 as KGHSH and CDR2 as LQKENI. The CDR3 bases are TGTGCCAGCTCGCCGAGGTCATTTGAGCAGTTCTTC. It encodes CASSPRSFEQFF.

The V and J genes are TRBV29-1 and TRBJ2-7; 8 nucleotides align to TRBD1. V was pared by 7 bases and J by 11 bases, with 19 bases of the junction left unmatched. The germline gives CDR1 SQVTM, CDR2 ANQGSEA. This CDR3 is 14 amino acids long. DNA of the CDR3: TGCAGCGCGATCAAAGGACAGGGAAATGATGGAGAGTACTTC. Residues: CSAIKGQGNDGEYF.

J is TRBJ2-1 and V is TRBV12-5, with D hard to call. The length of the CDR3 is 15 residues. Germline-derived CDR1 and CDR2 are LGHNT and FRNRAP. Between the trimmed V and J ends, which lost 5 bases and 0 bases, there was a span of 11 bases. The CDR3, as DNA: TGTGCTAGTGGTCTAGACCCAATCTCCTACAATGAGCAGTTCTTC. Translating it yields CASGLDPISYNEQFF. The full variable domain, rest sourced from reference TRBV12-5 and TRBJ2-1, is DARVTQTPRHKVTEMGQEVTMRCQPILGHNTVFWYRQTMMQGLELLAYFRNRAPLDDSGMPKDRFSAEMPDATLATLKIQPSEPRDSAVYFCASGLDPISYNEQFFGPGTRLTVL.

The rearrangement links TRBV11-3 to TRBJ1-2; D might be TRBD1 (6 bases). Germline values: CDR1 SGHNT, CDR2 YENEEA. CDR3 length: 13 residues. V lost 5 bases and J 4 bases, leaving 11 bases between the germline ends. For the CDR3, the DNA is TGTGCCAGCAGCCAGACAGGAAGCTATGGCTACACCTTC. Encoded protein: CASSQTGSYGYTF.

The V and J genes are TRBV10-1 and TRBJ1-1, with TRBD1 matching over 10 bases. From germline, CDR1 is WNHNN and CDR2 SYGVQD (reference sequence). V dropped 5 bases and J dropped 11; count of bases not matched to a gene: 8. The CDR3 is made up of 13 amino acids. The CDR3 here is CASSSSGQGPAFF. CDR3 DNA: TGCGCCAGCAGTTCGTCGGGACAGGGGCCCGCTTTCTTT.

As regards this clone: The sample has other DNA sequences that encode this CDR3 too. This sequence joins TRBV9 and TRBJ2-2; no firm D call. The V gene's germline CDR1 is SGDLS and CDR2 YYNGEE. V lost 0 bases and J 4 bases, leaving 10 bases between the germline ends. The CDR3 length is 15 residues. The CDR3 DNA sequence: TGTGCCAGCAGCGTAGATGCGCGAGCCACCGGGGAGCTGTTTTTT. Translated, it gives CASSVDARATGELFF.

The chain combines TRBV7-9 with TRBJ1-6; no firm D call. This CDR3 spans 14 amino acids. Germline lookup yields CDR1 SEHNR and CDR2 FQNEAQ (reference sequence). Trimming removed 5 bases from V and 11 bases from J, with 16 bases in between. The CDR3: CASSEGRRDPPLHF. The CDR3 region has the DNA TGTGCCAGCAGCGAGGGCCGGCGGGATCCACCCCTCCACTTT. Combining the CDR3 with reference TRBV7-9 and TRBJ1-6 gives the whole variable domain DTGVSQNPRHKITKRGQNVTFRCDPISEHNRLYWYRQTLGQGPEFLTYFQNEAQLEKSRLLSDRFSAERPKGSFSTLEIQRTEQGDSAMYLCASSEGRRDPPLHFGNGTRLTVT.

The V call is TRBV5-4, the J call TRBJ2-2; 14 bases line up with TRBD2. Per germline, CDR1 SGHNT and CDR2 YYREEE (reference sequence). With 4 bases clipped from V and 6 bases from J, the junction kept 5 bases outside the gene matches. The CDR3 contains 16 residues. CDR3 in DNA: TGTGCCAGCAGCGGGACTAGCGGGAGATCTCCCGGGGAGCTGTTTTTT. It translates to CASSGTSGRSPGELFF.

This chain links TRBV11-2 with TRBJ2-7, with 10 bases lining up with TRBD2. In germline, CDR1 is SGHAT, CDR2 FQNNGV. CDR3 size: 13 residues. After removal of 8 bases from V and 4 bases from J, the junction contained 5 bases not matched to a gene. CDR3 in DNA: TGTGCCAGCTTCAGCGGGAGGGGGTACGAGCAGTACTTC. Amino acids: CASFSGRGYEQYF.